This T cell receptor (beta chain) was sequenced during a study of shared clonotypes between healthy human individuals. General study findings and limits: The rarefaction results pointed to incomplete sorted-subset sequencing despite large depth.

Profiled with immunoSEQ multiplex PCR; TCRdb holds only in-frame clones, not every one. The data hold more than 2 million clones, with around 95% observed a single time. As regards this clone: Antigen specificity is unknown.

Material: naive CD4+ T cells sorted from blood. The sample's subset: CD45RA+ positively selected. The receptor was isolated from a man aged 18 to 35 in good health.

CDR3 sequence: CATSRSPGSAATNEKLFF. Here the CDR3 DNA reads TGTGCCACCAGCAGATCCCCAGGTTCCGCTGCAACTAATGAAAAACTGTTTTTT. The chain is built from TRBV15 and TRBJ1-4; no reliable D call. The CDR3 totals 18 residues. Trimming removed 2 bases at V and 0 bases at J, with 16 bases between. Germline V gives CDR1 LNHNV, CDR2 YYDKDF (reference sequence).